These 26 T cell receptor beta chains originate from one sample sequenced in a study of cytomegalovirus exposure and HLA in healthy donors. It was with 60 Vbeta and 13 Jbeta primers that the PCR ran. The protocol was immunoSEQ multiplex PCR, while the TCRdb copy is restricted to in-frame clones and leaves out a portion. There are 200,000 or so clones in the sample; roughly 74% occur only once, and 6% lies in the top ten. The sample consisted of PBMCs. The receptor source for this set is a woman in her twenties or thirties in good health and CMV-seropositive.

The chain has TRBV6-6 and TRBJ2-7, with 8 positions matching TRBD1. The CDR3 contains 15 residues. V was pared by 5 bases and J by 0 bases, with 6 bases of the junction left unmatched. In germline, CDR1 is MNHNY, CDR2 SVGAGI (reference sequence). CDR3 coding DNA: TGTGCCAGCAGTCCAGGACAGGGCAGCTCCTACGAGCAGTACTTC. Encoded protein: CASSPGQGSSYEQYF.

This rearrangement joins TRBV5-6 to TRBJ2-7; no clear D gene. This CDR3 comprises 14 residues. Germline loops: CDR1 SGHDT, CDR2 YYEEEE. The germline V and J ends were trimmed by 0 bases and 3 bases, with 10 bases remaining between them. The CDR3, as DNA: TGTGCCAGCAGCTTGGCCATAAGCTTCTACGAGCAGTACTTC. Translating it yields CASSLAISFYEQYF. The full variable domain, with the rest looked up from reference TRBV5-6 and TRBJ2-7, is DAGVTQSPTHLIKTRGQQVTLRCSPKSGHDTVSWYQQALGQGPQFIFQYYEEEERQRGNFPDRFSGHQFPNYSSELNVNALLLGDSALYLCASSLAISFYEQYFGPGTRLTVT.

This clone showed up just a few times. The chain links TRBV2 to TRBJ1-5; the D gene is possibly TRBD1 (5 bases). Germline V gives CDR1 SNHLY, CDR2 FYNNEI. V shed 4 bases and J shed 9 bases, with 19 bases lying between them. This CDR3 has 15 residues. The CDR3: CASSGYGRTKGPQHF. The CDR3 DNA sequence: TGTGCCAGCAGTGGCTATGGACGGACAAAGGGGCCCCAGCATTTT.

The CDR3 region is CASSLAFIFGGDPTDTQYF. The CDR3, as DNA: TGTGCCAGCAGCTTAGCGTTTATCTTTGGGGGCGACCCCACAGATACGCAGTATTTT. This sequence joins TRBV7-2 and TRBJ2-3; tentatively, D is TRBD1 (6 bases). Trimming stripped 0 bases from V and 2 bases from J, with 21 bases between. The germline V gene encodes CDR1 SGHTA and CDR2 FQGNSA. The CDR3 loop spans 19 amino acids.

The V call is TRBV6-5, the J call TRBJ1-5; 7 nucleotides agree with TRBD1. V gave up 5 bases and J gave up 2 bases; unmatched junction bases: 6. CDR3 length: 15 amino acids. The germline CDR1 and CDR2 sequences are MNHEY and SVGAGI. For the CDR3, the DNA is TGTGCCAGCAGTCAGCGCCAGGGGGGCAATCAGCCCCAGCATTTT. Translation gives CASSQRQGGNQPQHF.

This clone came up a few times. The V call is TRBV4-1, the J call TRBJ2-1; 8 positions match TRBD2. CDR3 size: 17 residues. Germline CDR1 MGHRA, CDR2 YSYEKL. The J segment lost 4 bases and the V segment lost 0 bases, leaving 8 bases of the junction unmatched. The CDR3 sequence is CASSQELAGTFYNEQFF. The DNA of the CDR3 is TGCGCCAGCAGCCAAGAATTAGCGGGAACCTTTTACAATGAGCAGTTCTTC.

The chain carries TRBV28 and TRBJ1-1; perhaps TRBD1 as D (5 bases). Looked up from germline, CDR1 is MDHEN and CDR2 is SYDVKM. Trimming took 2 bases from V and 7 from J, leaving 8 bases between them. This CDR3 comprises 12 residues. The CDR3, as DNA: TGTGCCAGCAGTTTAGTCGGGGGTGAAGCTTTCTTT. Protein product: CASSLVGGEAFF. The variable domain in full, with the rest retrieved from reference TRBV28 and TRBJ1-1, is DVKVTQSSRYLVKRTGEKVFLECVQDMDHENMFWYRQDPGLGLRLIYFSYDVKMKEKGDIPEGYSVSREKKERFSLILESASTNQTSMYLCASSLVGGEAFFGQGTRLTVV.

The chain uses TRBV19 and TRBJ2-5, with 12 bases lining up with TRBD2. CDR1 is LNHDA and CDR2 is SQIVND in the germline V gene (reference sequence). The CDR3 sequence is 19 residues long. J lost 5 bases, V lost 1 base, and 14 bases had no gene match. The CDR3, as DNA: TGTGCCAGTAGTATAGCCTCGCGCCTAGCGGGGGGGCCTATGGAGACCCAGTACTTC. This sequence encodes CASSIASRLAGGPMETQYF.

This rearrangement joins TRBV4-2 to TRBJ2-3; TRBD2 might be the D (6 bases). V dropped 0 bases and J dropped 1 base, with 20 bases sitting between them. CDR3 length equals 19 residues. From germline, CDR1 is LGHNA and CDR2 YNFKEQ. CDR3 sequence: CASSQDRVLRLVGTDTQYF. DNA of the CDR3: TGTGCCAGCAGCCAAGATAGGGTCCTTAGACTAGTTGGCACAGATACGCAGTATTTT.

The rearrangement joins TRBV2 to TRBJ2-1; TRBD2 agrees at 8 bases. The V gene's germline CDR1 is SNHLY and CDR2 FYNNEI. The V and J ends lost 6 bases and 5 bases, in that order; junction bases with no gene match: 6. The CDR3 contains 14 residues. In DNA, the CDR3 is TGTGCCAGCAGGGCGGGGGGATTCAACAATGAGCAGTTCTTC. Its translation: CASRAGGFNNEQFF.

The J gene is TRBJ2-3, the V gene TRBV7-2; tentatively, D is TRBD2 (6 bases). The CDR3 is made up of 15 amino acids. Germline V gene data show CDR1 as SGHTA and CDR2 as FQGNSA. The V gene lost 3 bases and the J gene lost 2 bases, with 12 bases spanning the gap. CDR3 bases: TGTGCCAGCAGCTTCTCGTTAGCGGCCACAGATACGCAGTATTTT. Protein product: CASSFSLAATDTQYF. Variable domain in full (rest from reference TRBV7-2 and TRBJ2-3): GAGVSQSPSNKVTEKGKDVELRCDPISGHTALYWYRQSLGQGLEFLIYFQGNSAPDKSGLPSDRFSAERTGGSVSTLTIQRTQQEDSAVYLCASSFSLAATDTQYFGPGTRLTVL.

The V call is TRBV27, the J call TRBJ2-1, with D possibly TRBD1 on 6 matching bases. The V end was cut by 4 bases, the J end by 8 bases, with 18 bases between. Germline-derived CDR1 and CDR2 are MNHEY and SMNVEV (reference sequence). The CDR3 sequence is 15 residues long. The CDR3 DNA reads TGTGCCAGCAGTTGGTTTCAGGGGCTCGGGGATGAGCAGTTCTTC. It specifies CASSWFQGLGDEQFF.

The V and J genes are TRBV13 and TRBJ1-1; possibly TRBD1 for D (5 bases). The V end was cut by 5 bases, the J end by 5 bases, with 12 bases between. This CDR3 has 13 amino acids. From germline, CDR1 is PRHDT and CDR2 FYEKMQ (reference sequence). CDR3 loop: CASSPMGGTEAFF. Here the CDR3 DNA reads TGTGCCAGCAGCCCCATGGGGGGAACTGAAGCTTTCTTT.

CDR3: CASKRQGALGTEAFF. Written as DNA, the CDR3 is TGTGCCAGCAAACGACAGGGGGCGCTGGGCACTGAAGCTTTCTTT. V gene TRBV28 combines with J gene TRBJ1-1; 10 bases match TRBD1. This CDR3 region has 15 residues. Germline CDR1 reads MDHEN; CDR2 reads SYDVKM. V dropped 7 bases and J dropped 4; count of bases not matched to a gene: 9.

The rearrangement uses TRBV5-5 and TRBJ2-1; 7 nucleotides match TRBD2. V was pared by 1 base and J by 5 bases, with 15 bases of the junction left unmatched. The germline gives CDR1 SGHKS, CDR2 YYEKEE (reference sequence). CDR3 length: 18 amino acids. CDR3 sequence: CASSLQSDRDYSHNEQFF. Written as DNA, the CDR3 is TGTGCCAGCAGCTTGCAAAGCGACCGGGACTACTCACACAATGAGCAGTTCTTC.

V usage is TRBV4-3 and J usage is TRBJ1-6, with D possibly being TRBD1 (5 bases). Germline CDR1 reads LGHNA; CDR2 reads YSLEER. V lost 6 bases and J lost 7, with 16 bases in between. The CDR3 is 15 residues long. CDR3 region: CASRVVETENSPLHF. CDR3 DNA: TGCGCCAGCAGGGTCGTCGAGACAGAGAATTCACCCCTCCACTTT.

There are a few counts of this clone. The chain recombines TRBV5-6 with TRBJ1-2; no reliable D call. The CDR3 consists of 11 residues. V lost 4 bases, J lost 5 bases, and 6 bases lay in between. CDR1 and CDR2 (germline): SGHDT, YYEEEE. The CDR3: CASSGGYGYTF. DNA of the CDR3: TGTGCCAGCAGCGGAGGGTATGGCTACACCTTC.

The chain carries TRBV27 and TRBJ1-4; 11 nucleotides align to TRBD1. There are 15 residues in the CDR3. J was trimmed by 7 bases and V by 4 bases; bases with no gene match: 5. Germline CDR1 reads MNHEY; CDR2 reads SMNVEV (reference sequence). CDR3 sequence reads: CASSSPGTGGEKLFF. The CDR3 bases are TGTGCCAGCAGTTCACCCGGGACAGGGGGTGAAAAACTGTTTTTT.

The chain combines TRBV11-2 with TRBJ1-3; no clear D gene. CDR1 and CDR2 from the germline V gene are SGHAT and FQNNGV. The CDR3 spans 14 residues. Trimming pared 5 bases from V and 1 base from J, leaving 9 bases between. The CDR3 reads CASSTRTSGNTIYF. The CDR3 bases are TGTGCCAGCAGCACCCGCACTTCTGGAAACACCATATATTTT.

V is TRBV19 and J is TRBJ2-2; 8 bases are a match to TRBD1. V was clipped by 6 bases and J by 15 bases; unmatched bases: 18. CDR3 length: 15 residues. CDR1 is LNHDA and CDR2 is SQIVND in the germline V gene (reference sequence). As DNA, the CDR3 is TGTGCCAGTAGGAATAGTAGGGCTCAGGACAGGGAAATGTTTTTT. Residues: CASRNSRAQDREMFF.

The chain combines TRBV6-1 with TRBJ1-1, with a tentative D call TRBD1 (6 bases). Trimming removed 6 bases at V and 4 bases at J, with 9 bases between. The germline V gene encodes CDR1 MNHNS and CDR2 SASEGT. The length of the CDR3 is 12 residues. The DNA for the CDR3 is TGTGCCAGCAGCCAGGGGCCCACTGAAGCTTTCTTT. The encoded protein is CASSQGPTEAFF.

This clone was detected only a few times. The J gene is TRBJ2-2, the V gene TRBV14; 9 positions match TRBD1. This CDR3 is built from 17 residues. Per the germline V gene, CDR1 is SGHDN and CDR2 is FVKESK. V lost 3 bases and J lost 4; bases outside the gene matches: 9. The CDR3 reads CASSHRTGVRGTGELFF. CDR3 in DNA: TGTGCCAGCAGCCACCGGACAGGGGTTCGTGGCACCGGGGAGCTGTTTTTT. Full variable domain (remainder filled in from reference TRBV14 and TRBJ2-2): EAGVTQFPSHSVIEKGQTVTLRCDPISGHDNLYWYRRVMGKEIKFLLHFVKESKQDESGMPNNRFLAERTGGTYSTLKVQPAELEDSGVYFCASSHRTGVRGTGELFFGEGSRLTVL.

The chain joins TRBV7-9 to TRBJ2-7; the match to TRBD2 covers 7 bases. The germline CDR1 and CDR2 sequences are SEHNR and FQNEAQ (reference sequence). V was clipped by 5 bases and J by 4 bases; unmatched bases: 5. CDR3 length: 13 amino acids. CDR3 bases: TGTGCCAGCAGCAACCGGGAGGATTACGAGCAGTACTTC. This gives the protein CASSNREDYEQYF. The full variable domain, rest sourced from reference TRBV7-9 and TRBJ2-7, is DTGVSQNPRHKITKRGQNVTFRCDPISEHNRLYWYRQTLGQGPEFLTYFQNEAQLEKSRLLSDRFSAERPKGSFSTLEIQRTEQGDSAMYLCASSNREDYEQYFGPGTRLTVT.

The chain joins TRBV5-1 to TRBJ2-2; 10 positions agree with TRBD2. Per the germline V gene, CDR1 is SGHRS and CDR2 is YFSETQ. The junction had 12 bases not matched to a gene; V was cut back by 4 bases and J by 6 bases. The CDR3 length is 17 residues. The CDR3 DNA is TGCGCCAGCAGCAACCCCCTTAGCGGGAGGATGTCCGGGGAGCTGTTTTTT. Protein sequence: CASSNPLSGRMSGELFF.

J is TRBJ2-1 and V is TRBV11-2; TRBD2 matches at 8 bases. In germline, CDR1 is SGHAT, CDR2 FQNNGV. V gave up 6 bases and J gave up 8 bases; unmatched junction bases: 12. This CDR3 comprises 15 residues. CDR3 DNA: TGTGCCAGCAGGCAGTATGGGCACGGGAGGGATGAGCAGTTCTTC. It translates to CASRQYGHGRDEQFF.

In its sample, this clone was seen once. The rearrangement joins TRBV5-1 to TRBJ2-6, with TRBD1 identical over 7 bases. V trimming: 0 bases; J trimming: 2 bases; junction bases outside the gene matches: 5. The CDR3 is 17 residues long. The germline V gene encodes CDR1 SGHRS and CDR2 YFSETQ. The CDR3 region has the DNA TGCGCCAGCAGCTTGGGAGGGGGCGCGGCTGGGGCCAACGTCCTGACTTTC. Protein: CASSLGGGAAGANVLTF.